The rows below give T cell receptor beta chains drawn from one sample of a study of CD8 T cells in ankylosing spondylitis. TCRdb re-called the 5' RACE reads through MiXCR, storing one row per CDR3 protein. The sample lists tens of thousands of distinct CDR3 sequences, roughly 6.8% seen once, with approximately 10% in the top ten. Material: blood, either unsorted or a sorted T cell fraction (not recorded which). The receptors were gathered from a male donor with ankylosing spondylitis or in good health (not recorded which). Each CDR3 is given with its conserved first and last residue. Fields, in order: D gene, clone size, V gene, J gene, CDR3 protein, CDR3 DNA. The D gene is left open where the match is weak. Size is omitted from some rows. Given values are once, few, many or a class for expanded clones.

>.|many|TRBV20-1|TRBJ1-1
CSEKTGWDTEAFF
TGCAGTGAGAAGACAGGTTGGGACACTGAAGCTTTCTTT
>.|many|TRBV18|TRBJ2-3
CASSPPKPARADTQYF
TGTGCCAGCTCACCACCAAAACCGGCTCGTGCAGATACGCAGTATTTT
>.|.|TRBV30|TRBJ1-1
CAWSVTSTEAFF
TGTGCCTGGAGTGTGACCAGCACTGAAGCCTTCTTT
>.|many|TRBV2|TRBJ2-7
CASRGGVTYEQYF
TGTGCCAGCAGAGGGGGTGTAACCTACGAGCAGTACTTC
>.|many|TRBV5-1|TRBJ1-6
CASSTGTDGKGSPLHF
TGCGCCAGCAGCACGGGGACCGACGGGAAGGGTTCACCCCTCCACTTT
>.|many|TRBV5-1|TRBJ1-1
CASSFSGLEAFF
TGCGCCAGCAGCTTTTCAGGGCTTGAAGCTTTCTTT
>.|many|TRBV19|TRBJ2-5
CASSTSRDQETQYF
TGTGCCAGTAGTACTTCTAGGGACCAAGAGACCCAGTACTTC
>TRBD2|many|TRBV9|TRBJ2-2
CASGTSVTGELFF
TGTGCCAGCGGGACTAGCGTCACCGGGGAGCTGTTTTTT
>.|many|TRBV20-1|TRBJ1-1
CSARDRTATEAFF
TGCAGTGCTAGAGACAGGACAGCCACTGAAGCTTTCTTT
>TRBD2|many|TRBV11-2|TRBJ2-3
CASNLAGEDTQYF
TGTGCCAGCAACCTAGCGGGAGAGGATACGCAGTATTTT
>.|many|TRBV6-5|TRBJ2-2
CASSYSPGANTGELFF
TGTGCCAGCAGTTACTCGCCGGGGGCGAACACCGGGGAGCTGTTTTTT
>TRBD1|many|TRBV20-1|TRBJ2-1
CSAPGTGGSDEQFF
TGCAGTGCCCCCGGGACAGGGGGCTCGGATGAGCAGTTCTTC
>.|many|TRBV19|TRBJ2-7
CASSGGPFYEQYF
TGTGCCAGTAGTGGAGGACCGTTCTACGAGCAGTACTTC
>TRBD2|many|TRBV5-1|TRBJ2-7
CASYGLASNYEQYF
TGCGCCAGCTACGGACTAGCGAGCAACTACGAGCAGTACTTC
>TRBD1|many|TRBV5-1|TRBJ2-1
CASSTSTGGGGYNEQFF
TGCGCCAGCAGCACCTCGACAGGGGGCGGAGGCTACAATGAGCAGTTCTTC
>TRBD1|many|TRBV12-3/TRBV12-4|TRBJ1-5
CASRLQGENQPQHF
TGTGCCAGCAGATTACAGGGGGAGAATCAGCCCCAGCATTTT
>TRBD2|many|TRBV5-1|TRBJ2-4
CASSLELAGAKNIQYF
TGCGCCAGCAGCTTGGAACTAGCGGGAGCCAAAAACATTCAGTACTTC
>.|many|TRBV5-1|TRBJ1-1
CASSPDGREGEAFF
TGCGCCAGCAGCCCCGACGGCAGGGAAGGCGAAGCTTTCTTT
>TRBD2|many|TRBV3-1|TRBJ2-1
CASSQDSGSYNEQFF
TGTGCCAGCAGCCAAGATAGCGGGAGTTACAATGAGCAGTTCTTC
>TRBD2|many|TRBV3-1|TRBJ2-5
CASSQTSGNQETQYF
TGTGCCAGCAGCCAAACTAGCGGGAACCAAGAGACCCAGTACTTC
>.|many|TRBV20-1|TRBJ1-2
CSARDPGQPVYPYGYTF
TGCAGTGCTAGAGATCCCGGACAGCCCGTCTACCCTTATGGCTACACCTTC
>.|few|TRBV6-6|TRBJ1-1
CASRRGGTEAFF
TGTGCCAGCAGGCGGGGGGGCACTGAAGCTTTCTTT
>.|.|TRBV7-9|TRBJ2-2
CASSLRGPNTGELFF
TGTGCCAGCAGCTTAAGAGGGCCTAACACCGGGGAGCTGTTTTTT
>.|many|TRBV28|TRBJ1-1
CASSYNLRTGSGGAFF
TGTGCCAGCAGTTATAACCTCCGGACGGGGTCGGGGGGAGCTTTCTTT
>.|many|TRBV5-5|TRBJ2-1
CASSLEGGSYNEQFF
TGTGCCAGCAGCTTGGAGGGGGGGAGTTACAATGAGCAGTTCTTC
>TRBD2|many|TRBV29-1|TRBJ2-3
CSVDREDRDTQYF
TGCAGCGTTGATCGGGAGGATAGAGATACGCAGTATTTT
>TRBD2|many|TRBV12-3/TRBV12-4|TRBJ2-1
CASSLTGGKYNEQFF
TGTGCCAGCAGTTTAACGGGAGGAAAGTACAATGAGCAGTTCTTC
>TRBD1|many|TRBV5-1|TRBJ2-3
CASSLQGAGTDTQYF
TGCGCCAGCAGCTTGCAGGGGGCCGGCACAGATACGCAGTATTTT
>.|medium-sized|TRBV20-1|TRBJ2-2
CQITRDTGELFF
TGCCAGATTACACGAGACACCGGGGAGCTGTTTTTT
>.|many|TRBV20-1|TRBJ2-1
CSAEGEGAYEQFF
TGCAGTGCTGAGGGGGAGGGGGCGTATGAGCAGTTCTTC
>.|many|TRBV28|TRBJ2-2
CASSWVPVANTGELFF
TGTGCCAGCAGTTGGGTCCCTGTTGCGAACACCGGGGAGCTGTTTTTT
>.|many|TRBV5-1|TRBJ1-3
CASSFNGDSSGNTIYF
TGCGCCAGCAGCTTCAACGGGGACTCCTCTGGAAACACCATATATTTT
>TRBD1|.|TRBV5-1|TRBJ1-1
CASSSTGQMNTEAFF
TGCGCCAGCAGCTCGACGGGACAGATGAACACTGAAGCTTTCTTT
>TRBD2|many|TRBV6-1|TRBJ2-1
CASREGLANTYNEQFF
TGTGCCAGCAGAGAGGGACTAGCGAATACCTACAATGAGCAGTTCTTC
>TRBD1|many|TRBV6-1|TRBJ2-2
CASSRDSPTGELFF
TGTGCCAGCAGCCGGGACAGCCCCACCGGGGAGCTGTTTTTT
>.|.|TRBV7-9|TRBJ1-1
CASTERGTTEAFF
TGTGCCAGCACCGAGCGGGGGACCACTGAAGCTTTCTTT
>TRBD2|many|TRBV20-1|TRBJ2-1
CSATLAGGLNEQFF
TGCAGTGCAACACTAGCGGGAGGGTTGAATGAGCAGTTCTTC
>TRBD1|many|TRBV5-1|TRBJ1-2
CASSLVTGDYGYTF
TGCGCCAGCAGCTTGGTTACAGGGGACTATGGCTACACCTTC
>TRBD1|many|TRBV28|TRBJ1-3
CASSPTGTTGNTIYF
TGTGCCAGCAGTCCGACAGGGACAACTGGAAACACCATATATTTT
>TRBD2|medium-sized|TRBV5-1|TRBJ2-1
CASSFSGLAGGNEQFF
TGCGCCAGCAGCTTTTCCGGACTAGCGGGAGGAAATGAGCAGTTCTTC
>TRBD2|many|TRBV20-1|TRBJ2-7
CSARRSSGYEQYF
TGCAGTGCTAGAAGGTCTAGCGGCTACGAGCAGTACTTC
>.|many|TRBV29-1|TRBJ2-1
CSVVRDFTYNEQFF
TGCAGCGTTGTGCGGGACTTCACCTACAATGAGCAGTTCTTC
>.|many|TRBV29-1|TRBJ2-7
CSVGYNKDEQYF
TGCAGCGTTGGATACAACAAGGACGAGCAGTACTTC
>.|many|TRBV5-5|TRBJ1-2
CASSLLPPEENYGYTF
TGTGCCAGCAGCTTGCTCCCCCCGGAGGAAAACTATGGCTACACCTTC
>.|.|TRBV5-6|TRBJ1-5
CASSLTSNQPQHF
TGTGCCAGCAGCTTAACGAGCAATCAGCCCCAGCATTTT
>.|many|TRBV6-5|TRBJ2-5
CASSYQRNLWQETQYF
TGTGCCAGCAGTTACCAGCGGAATCTTTGGCAAGAGACCCAGTACTTC
>TRBD2|many|TRBV5-1|TRBJ2-3
CASSFVASGTDTQYF
TGCGCCAGCAGCTTTGTGGCTAGCGGGACCGATACGCAGTATTTT
>.|.|TRBV7-9|TRBJ2-5
CASSLKTVGQAETQYF
TGTGCCAGCAGCTTAAAGACAGTTGGGCAGGCAGAGACCCAGTACTTC
>.|.|TRBV7-2|TRBJ2-7
CASSSWGRERLSYEQYF
TGTGCCAGCAGCTCCTGGGGGCGGGAGCGCCTCTCCTACGAGCAGTACTTC
>TRBD1|.|TRBV5-5|TRBJ2-7
CASSIGQGPYEQYF
TGTGCCAGCAGCATAGGACAGGGCCCCTACGAGCAGTACTTC
>.|many|TRBV29-1|TRBJ2-7
CSVYGQRYEQYF
TGCAGCGTATACGGACAGAGGTACGAGCAGTACTTC
>TRBD1|many|TRBV7-2|TRBJ2-3
CASSRRDRSTDTQYF
TGTGCCAGCAGTCGGCGGGACAGGAGCACAGATACGCAGTATTTT
>.|many|TRBV3-1|TRBJ2-7
CASSQAAGLTYEQYF
TGTGCCAGCAGCCAAGCCGCGGGCCTAACCTACGAGCAGTACTTC
>TRBD1|many|TRBV2|TRBJ2-7
CASSAGTGFLSRSSEQYF
TGTGCCAGCAGTGCCGGGACAGGGTTTCTTTCACGATCGTCCGAGCAGTACTTC
>.|many|TRBV7-9|TRBJ2-3
CASSLEVSTDTQYF
TGTGCCAGCAGCCTCGAGGTTAGCACAGATACGCAGTATTTT
>TRBD1|many|TRBV20-1|TRBJ2-7
CSAERTGGSYEQYF
TGCAGTGCTGAACGGACAGGGGGATCCTACGAGCAGTACTTC
>.|many|TRBV20-1|TRBJ1-2
CSARDGAYNYGYTF
TGCAGTGCTAGAGACGGGGCCTATAACTATGGCTACACCTTC
>.|few|TRBV7-3|TRBJ2-5
CASSSTGDRGETQYF
TGTGCCAGCAGCTCTACAGGGGATCGGGGGGAGACCCAGTACTTC